The clone carrying this T cell receptor beta chain occurred many times. The antigen is unknown. This sample is part of a study of CD8+CD57+ T cells in acquired aplastic anemia. Findings and limits, study-wide: A significant difference in CD8+ Simpson's diversity between patients and controls was not found. Both patients and controls carried the same twenty-nine CD8+ CDR3 sequences.

Using genomic DNA as the template, TCR beta VDJ and CDR3 profiling was carried out. TCRdb redid the calling of the reads with MiXCR, one entry per CDR3 protein. The sample includes under 250,000 distinct CDR3 sequences, around 32% of them seen just once. This receptor was identified in a human donor in good health, serving as a control. Sequencing was carried out using sorted CD4+, CD8+, or CD8+CD57+ T cells (not recorded which) from PBMCs.

In DNA form, the CDR3 reads TGTGCCAGCAGTTGGGGGGGGACCCAGTACTTC. Its translation is CASSWGGTQYF. The chain carries TRBV12-3 or TRBV12-4 and TRBJ2-5; TRBD2 matches 7 bases. There are 11 residues in the CDR3. J was trimmed by 7 bases and V by 4 bases; bases with no gene match: 0.